The entry that follows covers one TCR beta chain sequence. Per the original data handling: Amplification of reference gene primers was used by the study to estimate nucleated cell counts. Using immunoSEQ multiplex PCR, the repertoire was profiled, and TCRdb retains in-frame clones only, with some absent. V and J calls and clone size follow that table, whereas D and trimming were derived from the DNA. The sample has about 150,000 clones, about four fifths seen once; the top ten hold 7.5% to 9.5%. This sample is part of a study of blood T cell repertoires in COVID-19. Study-level information: The United States, Italy and Spain were the sources of the acute and convalescent COVID-19 samples. PBMCs, B-cell-depleted T cells, or T cells were the source of the cDNA or gDNA that made up the material.

Sequenced material: peripheral blood. The origin of this receptor is a human donor with acute or convalescent COVID-19. The donor label of this sample is uncertain.

The DNA of the CDR3 is TGTGCCAGCAGTTTGACTAGCGGGGGCACAGATACGCAGTATTTT. Its protein product is CASSLTSGGTDTQYF. V usage is TRBV2 and J usage is TRBJ2-3, with 11 positions matching TRBD2. The CDR3 is 15 residues long. V shed 5 bases and J 1 base; nucleotides not matched to a gene: 2. Germline V gene sequence: CDR1 SNHLY, CDR2 FYNNEI.